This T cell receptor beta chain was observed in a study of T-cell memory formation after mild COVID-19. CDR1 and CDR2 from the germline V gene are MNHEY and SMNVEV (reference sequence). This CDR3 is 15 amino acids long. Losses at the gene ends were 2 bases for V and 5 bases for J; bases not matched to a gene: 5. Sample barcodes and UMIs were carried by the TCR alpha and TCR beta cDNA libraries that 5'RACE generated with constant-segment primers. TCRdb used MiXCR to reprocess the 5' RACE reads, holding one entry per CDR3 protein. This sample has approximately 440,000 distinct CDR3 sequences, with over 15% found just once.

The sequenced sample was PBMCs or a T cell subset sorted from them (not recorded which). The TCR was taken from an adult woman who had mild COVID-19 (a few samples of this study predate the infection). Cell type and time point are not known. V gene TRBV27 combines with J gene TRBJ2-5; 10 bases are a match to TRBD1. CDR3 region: CASSLGTGALETQYF. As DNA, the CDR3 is TGTGCCAGCAGTTTAGGGACAGGGGCTCTGGAGACCCAGTACTTC.